These 29 T cell receptor beta chains share one sample of origin, sequenced in a study of CD8 T cells in Susac syndrome (dated by TCRdb to about 2019). The library was prepared using the immunoSEQ multiplex PCR assay. RNA was extracted using the RNeasy kit, and roughly 0.45 to 1 ug of the RNA was reverse transcribed with random hexamers. TCRdb redid the processing of the public reads, applying fastp at Q25 and MiXCR, and retained in-frame beta chains. Each CDR3 protein appears once, grouped with its most common genes and DNA. For this sample the table gives around 200,000 distinct CDR3 sequences, of which about 90% were detected only once. The leading ten clones occupy 0.1% to 0.15% of the sample. Sequencing was carried out using CD8+ T cells from PBMCs. The receptors were sampled from a human donor with multiple sclerosis.

V is TRBV4-3 and J is TRBJ1-5, with unresolved D. This CDR3 is 14 amino acids long. Per germline, CDR1 LGHNA and CDR2 YSLEER. Deletions cut 0 bases from V and 5 bases from J, with 8 bases between. The CDR3 DNA reads as TGCGCCAGCAGCCAAGACCTGGAGGATCAGCCCCAGCATTTT. This codes for CASSQDLEDQPQHF.

J is TRBJ1-1 and V is TRBV12-3 or TRBV12-4; D not certain. This CDR3 contains 12 residues. V lost 6 bases and J lost 4, with 9 bases in between. CDR3: CASSRGPTEAFF. In DNA form, the CDR3 reads TGTGCCAGCAGCCGAGGACCCACTGAAGCTTTCTTT.

DNA of the CDR3: TGTGCCACCAACCCTGCTAGCGCGAGTGCCGATACGCAGTATTTT. Residues: CATNPASASADTQYF. This chain uses TRBV15 with TRBJ2-3; D is possibly TRBD2 (6 bases). Trimming took 7 bases from V and 6 from J, leaving 20 bases between them. This CDR3 contains 15 residues. CDR1 LNHNV and CDR2 YYDKDF come from the germline V gene (reference sequence).

The rearrangement joins TRBV30 to TRBJ1-2; 10 bases agree with TRBD1. The CDR3 consists of 17 residues. Per germline, CDR1 GTSNPN and CDR2 SVGIG (reference sequence). CDR3 residues: CAAHPGTGVALNYGYTF. The CDR3 nucleotides are TGTGCGGCGCACCCCGGGACAGGGGTCGCCTTGAACTATGGCTACACCTTC. Looking up the rest from reference TRBV30 and TRBJ1-2 gives the full variable domain: SQTIHQWPATLVQPVGSPLSLECTVEGTSNPNLYWYRQAAGRGLQLLFYSVGIGQISSEVPQNLSASRPQDRQFILSSKKLLLSDSGFYLCAAHPGTGVALNYGYTFGSGTRLTVV.

V gene TRBV12-3 or TRBV12-4 combines with J gene TRBJ2-1; D is uncertain. The CDR3 sequence is 12 residues long. With 1 base removed from V and 9 bases from J, the gap between germline ends came to 7 bases. In nucleotides, the CDR3 is TGTGCCAGCAGTTTAGGAGGAAGTGAGCAGTTCTTC. Its protein is CASSLGGSEQFF.

This rearrangement joins TRBV5-1 to TRBJ2-7, with D possibly being TRBD2 (8 bases). CDR3 length equals 20 residues. Germline V gives CDR1 SGHRS, CDR2 YFSETQ. Trimming stripped 2 bases from V and 0 bases from J, with 27 bases between. The CDR3 bases are TGCGCCAGCAGCTTCTTCTGGACAGGTCCGGCGGGGGGAAGCTCCTACGAGCAGTACTTC. It is translated as CASSFFWTGPAGGSSYEQYF.

The V call is TRBV20-1, the J call TRBJ2-1, with a tentative D call TRBD2 (5 bases). The germline V and J ends were trimmed by 0 bases and 3 bases, with 15 bases remaining between them. CDR1 and CDR2 (germline): DFQATT, SNEGSKA (reference sequence). The CDR3 sequence is 16 residues long. The CDR3 loop is CSARDLGSRGYNEQFF. The CDR3 DNA reads as TGCAGTGCTAGAGATCTTGGTAGTCGGGGCTACAATGAGCAGTTCTTC.

The J gene is TRBJ1-5, the V gene TRBV7-8; a possible D gene is TRBD1 (5 bases). The germline CDR1 and CDR2 sequences are SGHVS and FQNEAQ. This CDR3 has 14 amino acids. The V end lost 10 bases, the J end lost 1 base, and 14 bases lay between the germline ends. In DNA form, the CDR3 reads TGTGCCATCACGGAGGGGTACAGCAATCAGCCCCAGCATTTT. Protein sequence: CAITEGYSNQPQHF.

The rearrangement links TRBV19 to TRBJ1-1, with D maybe TRBD1 (5 bases). CDR1 and CDR2 from the germline V gene are LNHDA and SQIVND (reference sequence). Between the trimmed V and J ends, which lost 6 bases and 0 bases, there was a span of 14 bases. This CDR3 contains 15 residues. The CDR3 loop reads CASRGVINLNTEAFF. The CDR3 coding sequence is TGTGCCAGTAGAGGGGTCATTAACTTGAACACTGAAGCTTTCTTT.

The genes are TRBV25-1 and TRBJ2-1; no clear D. The V gene's germline CDR1 is MGHDK and CDR2 SYGVNS. Trimming pared 3 bases from V and 7 bases from J, leaving 7 bases between. The CDR3 has 12 residues. In nucleotides, the CDR3 is TGTGCCAGCAGTGATTTGGGGAATGAGCAGTTCTTC. It codes for CASSDLGNEQFF.

V usage is TRBV4-3 and J usage is TRBJ2-1, with 10 bases aligning to TRBD2. J gave up 0 bases and V 0 bases, and 2 bases lay outside the gene matches. CDR3 length: 17 amino acids. Germline CDR1 is LGHNA and CDR2 is YSLEER. The CDR3 region is CASSQESSGSSYNEQFF. In DNA form, the CDR3 reads TGCGCCAGCAGCCAAGAGTCTAGCGGGAGCTCCTACAATGAGCAGTTCTTC.

This sequence joins TRBV18 and TRBJ2-1; TRBD2 matches at 7 bases. With V trimmed by 0 bases and J by 7 bases, 3 bases remained unmatched. In germline, CDR1 is KGHSH, CDR2 LQKENI. The CDR3 length is 14 residues. The CDR3 reads CASSPPVGGNEQFF. In DNA, the CDR3 is TGTGCCAGCTCACCACCGGTGGGAGGGAATGAGCAGTTCTTC.

This clonotype was picked up a small number of times. J is TRBJ1-1 and V is TRBV6-6, with D uncertain. Germline loops: CDR1 MNHNY, CDR2 SVGAGI (reference sequence). Between the trimmed V and J ends, which lost 7 bases and 1 base, there was a span of 4 bases. This CDR3 comprises 11 residues. DNA of the CDR3: TGTGCCAGCAAGGGGAACACTGAAGCTTTCTTT. It encodes CASKGNTEAFF.

V is TRBV7-9 and J is TRBJ2-7; D is unresolved. Trimming removed 0 bases from V and 5 bases from J, with 5 bases in between. This CDR3 contains 12 residues. Germline V lookup: CDR1 SEHNR, CDR2 FQNEAQ (reference sequence). The DNA for the CDR3 is TGTGCCAGCAGCTTAGCGGTGAACGAGCAGTACTTC. This sequence encodes CASSLAVNEQYF.

The chain joins TRBV3-1 to TRBJ2-5; 14 bases fit TRBD2. Germline-derived CDR1 and CDR2 are LGHDT and YNNKEL (reference sequence). The trim removed 0 bases at V and 3 bases at J, leaving 6 bases unmatched. CDR3 length: 18 amino acids. CDR3 amino acids: CASSQEGTSGSTEETQYF. The DNA for the CDR3 is TGTGCCAGCAGCCAAGAGGGGACTAGCGGGAGTACGGAAGAGACCCAGTACTTC.

The V gene is TRBV9, the J gene TRBJ2-5, with D possibly called TRBD1 or TRBD2 (6 bases each). This CDR3 is built from 14 residues. Germline V gives CDR1 SGDLS, CDR2 YYNGEE. V lost 0 bases and J 9 bases, leaving 15 bases between the germline ends. The CDR3 loop is CASSVGGGSEAQYF. DNA for the CDR3: TGTGCCAGCAGCGTAGGAGGGGGGAGTGAGGCCCAGTACTTC.

This chain joins TRBV12-3 or TRBV12-4 and TRBJ1-3; D unclear. Trimming stripped 4 bases from V and 4 bases from J, with 14 bases between. The CDR3 covers 15 residues. The DNA of the CDR3 is TGTGCCAGCAGTTCCTTACCAGTGGGCGGAAACACCATATATTTT. This sequence encodes CASSSLPVGGNTIYF.

This chain uses TRBV20-1 with TRBJ2-7; 13 nucleotides align to TRBD2. V lost 2 bases, J lost 2 bases, and 12 bases stayed unmatched. This CDR3 contains 18 residues. Per the germline V gene, CDR1 is DFQATT and CDR2 is SNEGSKA (reference sequence). CDR3 coding DNA: TGCAGTGCTAGACAGCCGGGACTAGCGGGATGGCGGGCCTACGAGCAGTACTTC. Translated: CSARQPGLAGWRAYEQYF.

V and J are TRBV7-9 and TRBJ2-7; 8 bases align to TRBD2. V lost 5 bases and J lost 6; bases outside the gene matches: 9. The CDR3 is 14 residues long. The germline V gene has CDR1 SEHNR and CDR2 FQNEAQ (reference sequence). The CDR3 bases are TGTGCCAGCAGCGGTCTAGCGGGTAACCCCGAGCAGTACTTC. It encodes CASSGLAGNPEQYF.

V usage is TRBV15 and J usage is TRBJ2-2; D gene uncertain. The germline V gene encodes CDR1 LNHNV and CDR2 YYDKDF (reference sequence). The CDR3 is made up of 14 amino acids. V was trimmed by 8 bases and J by 1 base, leaving 11 bases between them. Here the CDR3 DNA reads TGTGCCACCGAATCGGCAGGGAACACCGGGGAGCTGTTTTTT. This translates into CATESAGNTGELFF. The whole variable domain, filled in from reference TRBV15 and TRBJ2-2, reads DAMVIQNPRYQVTQFGKPVTLSCSQTLNHNVMYWYQQKSSQAPKLLFHYYDKDFNNEADTPDNFQSRRPNTSFCFLDIRSPGLGDTAMYLCATESAGNTGELFFGEGSRLTVL.

V and J are TRBV6-2 or TRBV6-3 and TRBJ2-7; 10 nucleotides line up with TRBD2. The J segment lost 3 bases and the V segment lost 7 bases, leaving 3 bases of the junction unmatched. The CDR3 is 13 residues long. The germline V gene encodes CDR1 MNHEY and CDR2 SVGEGT. CDR3 DNA: TGTGCCAGCAAACTAGCGGGATACTACGAGCAGTACTTC. It translates to CASKLAGYYEQYF.

This chain links TRBV4-1 with TRBJ1-2, with D unclear. CDR1 and CDR2 (germline): MGHRA, YSYEKL. The V gene lost 4 bases and the J gene lost 8 bases, with 11 bases spanning the gap. The CDR3 length is 12 residues. The CDR3: CASSLPSRGYTF. The CDR3, as DNA: TGCGCCAGCAGCCTACCCTCGCGGGGCTACACCTTC.

This chain uses TRBV5-4 with TRBJ2-5, with TRBD1 matching over 7 bases. Germline CDR1 SGHNT, CDR2 YYREEE (reference sequence). The CDR3 extends over 15 amino acids. V lost 0 bases to trimming and J lost 4 bases; unmatched junction nucleotides: 6. The CDR3 reads CASSLAVGGLETQYF. The CDR3 DNA follows: TGTGCCAGCAGCTTGGCGGTAGGGGGCCTAGAGACCCAGTACTTC.

V is TRBV7-2 and J is TRBJ1-5, with D possibly being TRBD1 (6 bases). Trimming left V 8 bases short and J 1 base short, with 18 bases between. The CDR3 length is 16 residues. CDR1 is SGHTA and CDR2 is FQGNSA in the germline V gene. The CDR3 DNA follows: TGTGCCAGCCGAAAAGGGGGAGACAGGAGCAATCAGCCCCAGCATTTT. Amino acids: CASRKGGDRSNQPQHF.

The chain joins TRBV19 to TRBJ2-1, with D possibly being TRBD1 or TRBD2 (5 bases each). CDR3 length equals 16 residues. V shed 1 base and J shed 6 bases, with 16 bases lying between them. Germline V gene data show CDR1 as LNHDA and CDR2 as SQIVND (reference sequence). DNA for the CDR3: TGTGCCAGTAGTATAGGCGCCCCGGGACGCCTCAATGAGCAGTTCTTC. Protein product: CASSIGAPGRLNEQFF.

The chain combines TRBV7-9 with TRBJ2-1, with no clear D. The CDR3 totals 11 residues. V was cut by 6 bases and J by 4 bases, with 4 bases left in between. CDR1 is SEHNR and CDR2 is FQNEAQ in the germline V gene (reference sequence). The chain's CDR3 is CASRPYNEQFF. The CDR3 nucleotides are TGTGCCAGCAGGCCTTACAATGAGCAGTTCTTC.

The chain joins TRBV20-1 to TRBJ2-3, with TRBD2 matching 9 bases. This CDR3 has 16 residues. J lost 3 bases, V lost 1 base, and 8 bases had no gene match. Per the germline V gene, CDR1 is DFQATT and CDR2 is SNEGSKA (reference sequence). The DNA for the CDR3 is TGCAGTGCTAGAGTGCCCCCTAGCGGGGTAACAGATACGCAGTATTTT. Translated: CSARVPPSGVTDTQYF.

The rearrangement links TRBV19 to TRBJ2-5; TRBD2 matches 8 bases. Trimming at V came to 0 bases and at J to 1 base, leaving 7 bases not matched to a gene. Germline values: CDR1 LNHDA, CDR2 SQIVND (reference sequence). The CDR3 extends over 17 amino acids. CDR3 bases: TGTGCCAGTAGTATAGAAGGTCCACTAGCGGCCCAAGAGACCCAGTACTTC. Translated: CASSIEGPLAAQETQYF.

This chain joins TRBV7-9 and TRBJ2-7; D is unresolved. Germline V CDR1 and CDR2: SEHNR, FQNEAQ (reference sequence). V was pared by 8 bases and J by 5 bases, with 13 bases between. The CDR3 is made up of 12 amino acids. The CDR3 nucleotides read TGTGCCAGCCAGGAATGGTCGGACGAGCAGTACTTC. Amino acids: CASQEWSDEQYF.